The 12 T cell receptor beta chains given below trace back to one sample, sequenced in a study of graft-versus-host responses after intestinal transplantation. The antigens these receptors bind are not known. TCRdb's copy holds only in-frame clones and misses some; the assay was immunoSEQ multiplex PCR. The sample comprises about 70,000 clones, 90% of which are singletons, and 1.3% rests with the top ten. This specimen was unstimulated CD8+ T cells sorted from spleen or lymph node cells, taken before intestinal transplant. The origin of the receptors is a human donor who received an intestinal transplant.

J is TRBJ1-2 and V is TRBV10-1; D may be TRBD1 (5 bases). The CDR3 has 10 amino acids. The germline V and J ends were trimmed by 2 bases and 12 bases, with 7 bases remaining between them. Germline V gene lookup returns CDR1 WNHNN and CDR2 SYGVQD (reference sequence). CDR3 amino acids: CASSEGADTF. The CDR3 DNA reads TGCGCCAGCAGTGAGGGGGCGGACACCTTC.

The V and J genes are TRBV7-9 and TRBJ2-1; 9 bases fit TRBD2. CDR1 is SEHNR, CDR2 FQNEAQ, per germline (reference sequence). The CDR3 is made up of 16 amino acids. Trimming removed 0 bases from V and 8 bases from J; junction bases left unmatched: 8. The CDR3: CASSLAVGGGADEQFF. The CDR3 DNA reads as TGTGCCAGCAGCTTAGCGGTTGGCGGGGGGGCGGATGAGCAGTTCTTC.

This chain connects TRBV29-1 to TRBJ1-5; no clear D. The V gene's germline CDR1 is SQVTM and CDR2 ANQGSEA. The CDR3 covers 13 residues. The V and J ends lost 5 bases and 5 bases respectively, with 13 bases between them. CDR3 DNA: TGCAGCGTTCAACCGCCCGGGGATCAGCCCCAGCATTTT. Its translation: CSVQPPGDQPQHF.

This clone was seen only once. The J gene is TRBJ1-1, the V gene TRBV20-1; no clear D gene. This CDR3 contains 10 residues. V was shortened by 3 bases and J by 8 bases, with 7 bases between the two germline ends. Germline values: CDR1 DFQATT, CDR2 SNEGSKA (reference sequence). CDR3 coding DNA: TGCAGTGCTAGTTGGCGGGAAGCTTTCTTT. The encoded protein is CSASWREAFF.

This clone was found once. V usage is TRBV5-1 and J usage is TRBJ2-3, with 7 bases matching TRBD2. V lost 2 bases to trimming and J lost 0 bases; unmatched junction nucleotides: 3. The length of the CDR3 is 15 residues. Germline V lookup: CDR1 SGHRS, CDR2 YFSETQ. The CDR3 here is CASSLLASSTDTQYF. CDR3 coding DNA: TGCGCCAGCAGCTTACTAGCGTCTAGCACAGATACGCAGTATTTT.

Concerning this clone: In the same sample, other DNA sequences code for this CDR3. V gene TRBV20-1 combines with J gene TRBJ1-1; the D is unclear. Between the trimmed V and J ends, which lost 2 bases and 6 bases, there was a span of 7 bases. This CDR3 has 11 amino acids. Germline loops: CDR1 DFQATT, CDR2 SNEGSKA (reference sequence). Written as DNA, the CDR3 is TGCAGTGCTAGATGGGGAGCTGAAGCTTTCTTT. As protein: CSARWGAEAFF.

This sequence joins TRBV5-1 and TRBJ2-3; 12 bases fit TRBD2. Germline CDR1 is SGHRS and CDR2 is YFSETQ. CDR3 size: 15 residues. V shed 4 bases and J 4 bases; nucleotides not matched to a gene: 4. The CDR3 is CASSEGLAGSDTQYF. CDR3 sequence (DNA): TGCGCCAGCAGCGAAGGACTAGCGGGGTCAGATACGCAGTATTTT.

This rearrangement joins TRBV2 to TRBJ1-1, with a possible D match to TRBD1 (5 bases). Germline lookup yields CDR1 SNHLY and CDR2 FYNNEI. This CDR3 is built from 12 residues. V lost 7 bases, J lost 6 bases, and 12 bases lay in between. The CDR3 spells CASMGRASEAFF. In DNA form, the CDR3 reads TGTGCCAGCATGGGCAGGGCTTCTGAAGCTTTCTTT.

This chain uses TRBV2 with TRBJ1-4, with 9 bases identical to TRBD1. This CDR3 is built from 14 residues. Germline V CDR1 and CDR2: SNHLY, FYNNEI. The ends lost 7 bases at V and 7 bases at J; junction bases unmatched: 7. The CDR3 bases are TGTGCCAGCATACGGGACAGGGTGGCTGAAAAACTGTTTTTT. It encodes CASIRDRVAEKLFF.

The rearrangement uses TRBV19 and TRBJ1-2, with D possibly TRBD1 on 5 matching bases. The V and J ends lost 0 bases and 5 bases respectively, with 16 bases between them. The CDR3 covers 16 residues. Germline V lookup: CDR1 LNHDA, CDR2 SQIVND (reference sequence). CDR3 nucleotide sequence: TGTGCCAGTAGTATAGAGGGGCAGACAACCCCGTATGGCTACACCTTC. It specifies CASSIEGQTTPYGYTF.

This rearrangement joins TRBV27 to TRBJ2-1; TRBD1 aligns across 8 bases. The V segment lost 5 bases and the J segment 7 bases; nucleotides outside the gene matches: 13. The germline gives CDR1 MNHEY, CDR2 SMNVEV (reference sequence). This CDR3 comprises 16 residues. The CDR3: CASSPAHPTGDNEQFF. DNA for the CDR3: TGTGCCAGCAGTCCCGCCCACCCGACAGGGGATAATGAGCAGTTCTTC.

This chain uses TRBV5-1 with TRBJ2-2, with D perhaps TRBD2 (6 bases). The germline V gene has CDR1 SGHRS and CDR2 YFSETQ. The CDR3 is 18 residues long. V lost 4 bases and J lost 8, with 27 bases in between. CDR3 sequence reads: CASSPATHLVEGSGELFF. The CDR3 DNA follows: TGCGCCAGCAGCCCAGCCACCCATCTCGTGGAGGGGTCTGGGGAGCTGTTTTTT. Using reference TRBV5-1 and TRBJ2-2 for the parts outside the CDR3, the full variable domain is KAGVTQTPRYLIKTRGQQVTLSCSPISGHRSVSWYQQTPGQGLQFLFEYFSETQRNKGNFPGRFSGRQFSNSRSEMNVSTLELGDSALYLCASSPATHLVEGSGELFFGEGSRLTVL.